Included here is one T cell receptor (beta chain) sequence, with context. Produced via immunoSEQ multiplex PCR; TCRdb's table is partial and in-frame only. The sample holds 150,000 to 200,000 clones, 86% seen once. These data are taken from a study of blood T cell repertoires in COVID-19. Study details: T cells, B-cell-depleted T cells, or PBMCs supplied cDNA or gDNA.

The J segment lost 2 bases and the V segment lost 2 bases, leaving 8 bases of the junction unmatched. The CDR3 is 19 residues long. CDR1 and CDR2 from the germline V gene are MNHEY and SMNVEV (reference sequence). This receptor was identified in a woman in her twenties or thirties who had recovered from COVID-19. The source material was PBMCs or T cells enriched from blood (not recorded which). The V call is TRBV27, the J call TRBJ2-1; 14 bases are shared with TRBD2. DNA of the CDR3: TGTGCCAGCAGTTTAGACCCTCCGACTAGCGGGAGGGCCTACAATGAGCAGTTCTTC. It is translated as CASSLDPPTSGRAYNEQFF.